The T cell receptor beta chain under discussion was sequenced for a study of T cell responses to AZD1222 COVID-19 vaccine. TCRdb's copy holds only in-frame clones and misses some; the assay was immunoSEQ multiplex PCR. In the table there are fewer than 100,000 clones, roughly 90% of which are singletons. V lost 5 bases and J lost 0, with 11 bases in between. This CDR3 spans 15 amino acids. CDR1 SGHNT and CDR2 YENEEA come from the germline V gene. Study-wide findings and caveats: Just a handful of AZD1222 recipients tested seropositive at baseline. With dominance at 160-218 and 743-854, vaccine-associated CD4 TCRs spanned spike. Repertoires were sampled only after the peak T cell response.

Worth noting for this clone: Its antigen is undetermined. Other DNA sequences of this sample code for an identical CDR3.

The material sequenced was peripheral blood, taken on day 0 of AZD1222 vaccination. The receptor comes from an adult in good health. This rearrangement joins TRBV11-3 to TRBJ1-3, with no clear D. The CDR3 DNA follows: TGTGCCAGCAGCCTAGGACTCGGCTCTGGAAACACCATATATTTT. It translates to CASSLGLGSGNTIYF.